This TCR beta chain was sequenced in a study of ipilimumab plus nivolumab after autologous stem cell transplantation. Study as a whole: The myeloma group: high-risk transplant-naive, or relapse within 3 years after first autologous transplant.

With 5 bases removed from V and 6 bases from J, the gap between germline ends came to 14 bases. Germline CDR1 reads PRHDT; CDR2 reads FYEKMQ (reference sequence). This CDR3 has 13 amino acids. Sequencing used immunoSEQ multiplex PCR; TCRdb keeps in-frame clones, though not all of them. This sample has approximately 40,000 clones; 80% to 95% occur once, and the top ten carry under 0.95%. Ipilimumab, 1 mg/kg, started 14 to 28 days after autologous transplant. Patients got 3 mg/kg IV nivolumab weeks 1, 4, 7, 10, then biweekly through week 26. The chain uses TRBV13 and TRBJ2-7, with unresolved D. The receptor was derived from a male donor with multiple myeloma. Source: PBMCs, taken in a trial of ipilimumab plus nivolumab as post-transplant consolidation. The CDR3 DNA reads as TGTGCCAGCAGCCGGCAGTCTTGGCCCGAGCAGTACTTC. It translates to CASSRQSWPEQYF.